These T cell receptor beta chains were read from a single sample in a study of blood T cell repertoires in COVID-19. Here immunoSEQ multiplex PCR was the method, and the copy in TCRdb shows in-frame clones only, minus some. The table includes 200,000 to 250,000 clones, around 89% detected once. Sequencing was performed on PBMCs or T cells enriched from blood (not recorded which). These receptors all come from a man younger than 45 who had been exposed to COVID-19. The CDR3 runs from the conserved cysteine through the conserved F or W. The D gene is left open where the match is weak. Some rows mark clone size as missing; the rest say once, few, many or name a class of expanded clone.

DNA: TGTGCCAGCAGCGTCTCCCACAGGGGCGGCTACACCTTC
CDR3: CASSVSHRGGYTF
D: TRBD1
size: .
J: TRBJ1-2
V: TRBV5-4

DNA: TGCGCCAGCAGCCAATCGGGACAGGGGGCCGTCTACGAGCAGTACTTC
CDR3: CASSQSGQGAVYEQYF
D: TRBD1
size: .
J: TRBJ2-7
V: TRBV4-1

DNA: TGTGCCAGCACCACAGACTCCTATAATTCACCCCTCCACTTT
CDR3: CASTTDSYNSPLHF
D: .
size: .
J: TRBJ1-6
V: TRBV2

DNA: TGTGCCAGTAGCCCCTGGCCGCAAACCCATCAGCCCCAGCATTTT
CDR3: CASSPWPQTHQPQHF
D: .
size: .
J: TRBJ1-5
V: TRBV19

DNA: TGTGCCAGTAGTCTCCCGGGGGGGTCCTACGAGCAGTACTTC
CDR3: CASSLPGGSYEQYF
D: TRBD2
size: .
J: TRBJ2-7
V: TRBV19

DNA: TGTGCCTGGAGTACTGGCGGGCCAGAGTTCTTC
CDR3: CAWSTGGPEFF
D: .
size: .
J: TRBJ2-1
V: TRBV30

DNA: TGTGCCTGGAGTGGTGGGGGCCAAAGGCCCCAGCATTTT
CDR3: CAWSGGGQRPQHF
D: .
size: .
J: TRBJ1-5
V: TRBV30

DNA: TGTGCCAGCAGTTCCGGGACAGGGGTTTATCAGCCCCAGCATTTT
CDR3: CASSSGTGVYQPQHF
D: TRBD1
size: few
J: TRBJ1-5
V: TRBV6-2/TRBV6-3

DNA: TGTGCCATCAGCGGGGGGGAACAAGAGACCCAGTACTTC
CDR3: CAISGGEQETQYF
D: TRBD2
size: .
J: TRBJ2-5
V: TRBV10-3

DNA: TGTGCCAGCAGTCCACACCGGACAGTTTTGGACGAGCAGTACTTC
CDR3: CASSPHRTVLDEQYF
D: .
size: .
J: TRBJ2-7
V: TRBV6-2/TRBV6-3

DNA: TGCGCCAGCAGCCCCGAGGACATATACTACCATTTCAGGTATGGCTACACCTTC
CDR3: CASSPEDIYYHFRYGYTF
D: .
size: .
J: TRBJ1-2
V: TRBV5-1

DNA: TGTGCCAGCAGCTCCACGAACTCCCACGGGGAGCTGTTTTTT
CDR3: CASSSTNSHGELFF
D: .
size: many
J: TRBJ2-2
V: TRBV7-2

DNA: TGTGCCAGTAGCTACAGGGATTCTGGATACGAGCAGTACTTC
CDR3: CASSYRDSGYEQYF
D: .
size: .
J: TRBJ2-7
V: TRBV19

DNA: TGTGCCAGCAGCCAAGAGTCGGTTGAGCAGTTCTTC
CDR3: CASSQESVEQFF
D: .
size: .
J: TRBJ2-1
V: TRBV3-1/TRBV3-2

DNA: TGTGCCAGCAGTTACCTAGACAGAACTGAAGCTTTCTTT
CDR3: CASSYLDRTEAFF
D: .
size: .
J: TRBJ1-1
V: TRBV6-5

DNA: TGTGCCAGCTCACCACCGAAATCAGTGAACACTGAAGCTTTCTTT
CDR3: CASSPPKSVNTEAFF
D: .
size: .
J: TRBJ1-1
V: TRBV18

DNA: TGCAGCGTGGAACGGGGGTCCTTCGAGCAGTACTTC
CDR3: CSVERGSFEQYF
D: .
size: .
J: TRBJ2-7
V: TRBV29-1

DNA: TGTGCCTGGAGTGTCGGGGTTGGACAGGGACCTTTCTACACCTTC
CDR3: CAWSVGVGQGPFYTF
D: TRBD1
size: .
J: TRBJ1-2
V: TRBV30

DNA: TGTGCCAGCAGCCAACTAAACGAGCAGTACTTC
CDR3: CASSQLNEQYF
D: .
size: .
J: TRBJ2-7
V: TRBV14

DNA: TGTGCCAGCAGTGACAGGAAGAACACCGGGGAGCTGTTTTTT
CDR3: CASSDRKNTGELFF
D: .
size: .
J: TRBJ2-2
V: TRBV7-9

DNA: TGTGCCAGCGGCAGACAGGGTGAGGTGACCCAGTACTTC
CDR3: CASGRQGEVTQYF
D: TRBD1
size: .
J: TRBJ2-5
V: TRBV28

DNA: TGCAGTGCTAGTTCCTACAGGGGGCTTCAGCCCCAGCATTTT
CDR3: CSASSYRGLQPQHF
D: TRBD1
size: .
J: TRBJ1-5
V: TRBV20-1

DNA: TGTGCCAGTAGTATAGGATCGGGCGGGACCTACTATGGCTACACCTTC
CDR3: CASSIGSGGTYYGYTF
D: .
size: .
J: TRBJ1-2
V: TRBV19

DNA: TGTGCCAGCAGTCCGGCGGGGTCCACCTACGAGCAGTACTTC
CDR3: CASSPAGSTYEQYF
D: .
size: .
J: TRBJ2-7
V: TRBV6-5

DNA: TGTGCCAGCAGTGAATTAGAGGGACAGATGAACACTGAAGCTTTCTTT
CDR3: CASSELEGQMNTEAFF
D: TRBD1
size: .
J: TRBJ1-1
V: TRBV2

DNA: TGTGCCAGCAGCCAAGATGCCGGGGGAAAGCAGTTCTTC
CDR3: CASSQDAGGKQFF
D: .
size: .
J: TRBJ2-1
V: TRBV4-2

DNA: TGTGCCTGGAGTCGGGGTCAGGGGGCTGGGGAGCAGTTCTTC
CDR3: CAWSRGQGAGEQFF
D: TRBD1
size: .
J: TRBJ2-1
V: TRBV30

DNA: TGTGCCACCCCAAACAGGGAGGGGAGCAATGAGCAGTTCTTC
CDR3: CATPNREGSNEQFF
D: .
size: .
J: TRBJ2-1
V: TRBV7-9

DNA: TGTGCCAGCAGCGAGCTATACAGGGGCTGGAATCAGCCCCAGCATTTT
CDR3: CASSELYRGWNQPQHF
D: TRBD1
size: few
J: TRBJ1-5
V: TRBV2

DNA: TGTGCCAGCAGTTTACTTTACGGTAATGAAAAACTGTTTTTT
CDR3: CASSLLYGNEKLFF
D: .
size: .
J: TRBJ1-4
V: TRBV27

DNA: TGTGCCAGCAGCTTAGGGGAGGTCAATGAGCAGTTCTTC
CDR3: CASSLGEVNEQFF
D: .
size: .
J: TRBJ2-1
V: TRBV11-3

DNA: TGTGCCAGCAGTTGGGGGCCAGACTCTGGAAACACCATATATTTT
CDR3: CASSWGPDSGNTIYF
D: .
size: .
J: TRBJ1-3
V: TRBV11-1

DNA: TGTGCCAGCAGTTTTCTTGGTGGAGCCATGAACACTGAAGCTTTCTTT
CDR3: CASSFLGGAMNTEAFF
D: .
size: few
J: TRBJ1-1
V: TRBV28

DNA: TGTGCCAGCTCCCTAGGACAGTCGAACACTGAAGCTTTCTTT
CDR3: CASSLGQSNTEAFF
D: .
size: few
J: TRBJ1-1
V: TRBV18

DNA: TGTGCCAGTAGTATGGGTCGGCAGGCCGATCAGCCCCAGCATTTT
CDR3: CASSMGRQADQPQHF
D: .
size: .
J: TRBJ1-5
V: TRBV19

DNA: TGTGCCAGCAGCTTGGGCCCAGCCCTCGAGCAGTTCTTC
CDR3: CASSLGPALEQFF
D: .
size: .
J: TRBJ2-1
V: TRBV11-3

DNA: TGTGCCAGCAGCCGGGGCCCCACGGGGGAAGCTGGGGCCAACGTCCTGACTTTC
CDR3: CASSRGPTGEAGANVLTF
D: .
size: .
J: TRBJ2-6
V: TRBV3-1/TRBV3-2

DNA: TGTGCCAGCAGTTACTCAAGGCCTCCGGGAGATACGCAGTATTTT
CDR3: CASSYSRPPGDTQYF
D: .
size: .
J: TRBJ2-3
V: TRBV6-2/TRBV6-3

DNA: TGTGCCAGCAGCGTAAGCGGGGATCCCGAGCAGTACTTC
CDR3: CASSVSGDPEQYF
D: TRBD2
size: .
J: TRBJ2-7
V: TRBV9

DNA: TGTGCCAGCAGCTTGGATCGCAGACTCTATGGCTACACCTTC
CDR3: CASSLDRRLYGYTF
D: .
size: .
J: TRBJ1-2
V: TRBV5-6

DNA: TGTGCCAGCAGCGCGGCCTCCCGCGGAAACACCATATATTTT
CDR3: CASSAASRGNTIYF
D: .
size: .
J: TRBJ1-3
V: TRBV11-2

DNA: TGCGCCAGCAGCGAGAGGGACAATGAGCAGTTCTTC
CDR3: CASSERDNEQFF
D: .
size: .
J: TRBJ2-1
V: TRBV5-1

DNA: TGTGCCAGTGGAGGTCGGCGAGAGACCCAGTACTTC
CDR3: CASGGRRETQYF
D: .
size: .
J: TRBJ2-5
V: TRBV19

DNA: TGCGCCAGCAGCCAAGAGCCGCGAGGGCAGGGGGCGTCTTACGGCAGAAACACCATATATTTT
CDR3: CASSQEPRGQGASYGRNTIYF
D: TRBD1
size: .
J: TRBJ1-3
V: TRBV4-3

DNA: TGTGCCACGCCCGGCACAGGGGGCTATGGCTACACCTTC
CDR3: CATPGTGGYGYTF
D: TRBD1
size: once
J: TRBJ1-2
V: TRBV15

DNA: TGCGCCAGCAGCTTGGAGTCAGGGGATTTCGGGGGCTACACCTTC
CDR3: CASSLESGDFGGYTF
D: .
size: .
J: TRBJ1-2
V: TRBV5-1

DNA: TGTGCCAGCAGCCGCGACTTGCCCGGGACTAGTCTAAATACGCAGTATTTT
CDR3: CASSRDLPGTSLNTQYF
D: TRBD2
size: once
J: TRBJ2-3
V: TRBV5-4

DNA: TGTGCCAGCAGTGAATACGGGACTCCGTACACCGGGGAGCTGTTTTTT
CDR3: CASSEYGTPYTGELFF
D: .
size: .
J: TRBJ2-2
V: TRBV25-1

DNA: TGTGCCACCAGTGATAGCCCTGGGGGGAACAATGAGCAGTTCTTC
CDR3: CATSDSPGGNNEQFF
D: .
size: many
J: TRBJ2-1
V: TRBV24-1